There are a few counts of the clone carrying this T cell receptor beta chain. Antigen: not known. The data originate from a study of T cell responses to AZD1222 COVID-19 vaccine. Study-level points and caveats: Unmutated variant regions are reportedly the target of nearly half of TCRs that are spike-specific. Repertoires were obtained only post-peak T cell response. Rises in breadth and depth of Spike-specific TCRs came after two AZD1222 doses.

Sequenced by immunoSEQ multiplex PCR; TCRdb stores in-frame clones only, minus some. The sample has roughly 150,000 clones; 90% to 95% are singletons. The analysis combined second doses at about 4 or about 12 weeks. This specimen was peripheral blood, taken 28 days after the second AZD1222 dose. The sequence came from an adult who received the AZD1222 COVID-19 vaccine.

CDR3 loop: CASSRDGYSGNTIYF. In DNA, the CDR3 is TGTGCCAGCAGCCGGGACGGTTACTCTGGAAACACCATATATTTT. The rearrangement joins TRBV7-9 to TRBJ1-3; D may be TRBD1 (5 bases). The CDR3 runs to 15 residues. With 5 bases removed from V and 0 bases from J, the gap between germline ends came to 11 bases. CDR1 is SEHNR and CDR2 is FQNEAQ in the germline V gene (reference sequence).